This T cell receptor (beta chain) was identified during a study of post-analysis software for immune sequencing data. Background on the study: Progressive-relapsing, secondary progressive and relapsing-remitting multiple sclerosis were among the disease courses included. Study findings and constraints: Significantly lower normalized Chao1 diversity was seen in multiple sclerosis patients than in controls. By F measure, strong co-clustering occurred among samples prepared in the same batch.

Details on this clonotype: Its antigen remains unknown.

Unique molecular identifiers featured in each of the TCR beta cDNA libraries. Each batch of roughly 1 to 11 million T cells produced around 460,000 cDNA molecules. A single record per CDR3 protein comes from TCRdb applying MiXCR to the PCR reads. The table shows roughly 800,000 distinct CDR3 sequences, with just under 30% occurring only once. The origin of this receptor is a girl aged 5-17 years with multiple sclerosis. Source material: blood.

CDR3 loop: CTSSLDRGGNEQFF. CDR3 DNA: TGTACCAGCAGCTTGGACAGGGGCGGGAATGAGCAGTTCTTC. This chain uses TRBV7-2 with TRBJ2-1; 9 positions match TRBD1. V dropped 3 bases and J dropped 7; count of bases not matched to a gene: 4. CDR3 size: 14 residues. Germline V gene sequence: CDR1 SGHTA, CDR2 FQGNSA.